The 10 T cell receptor beta chains reported below all come from one sample, sequenced in a study of blood T cell repertoires in COVID-19. Assay: immunoSEQ multiplex PCR; the TCRdb copy retains only in-frame clones and omits some. This sample has about 160,000 clones, with roughly 91% found just once. Sequenced: peripheral blood. The receptor source for this set is a woman aged 45-65 years with acute or convalescent COVID-19.

J is TRBJ2-7 and V is TRBV7-9; a weak D match, TRBD1 (6 bases). CDR3 length: 13 amino acids. Trimming removed 6 bases from V and 4 bases from J, with 13 bases in between. The germline V gene has CDR1 SEHNR and CDR2 FQNEAQ (reference sequence). CDR3 coding DNA: TGTGCCAGCAGGCCCGGGACATCTTACGAGCAGTACTTC. Translating gives CASRPGTSYEQYF.

The chain carries TRBV12-3 or TRBV12-4 and TRBJ2-1, with 9 bases fitting TRBD1. The V and J ends lost 3 bases and 10 bases, in that order; junction bases with no gene match: 4. The CDR3 sequence is 13 residues long. As DNA, the CDR3 is TGTGCCAGCAGTTTGTCCGGGACAGGGGAGCAGTTCTTC. This translates into CASSLSGTGEQFF.

The V call is TRBV28, the J call TRBJ1-1, with D perhaps matching TRBD1 (5 bases). The germline V and J ends were trimmed by 6 bases and 7 bases, with 12 bases remaining between them. The CDR3 totals 12 residues. Germline V gives CDR1 MDHEN, CDR2 SYDVKM. The CDR3 protein is CASRQVGLEAFF. The CDR3 DNA follows: TGTGCCAGCAGACAGGTCGGTCTTGAAGCTTTCTTT.

The chain uses TRBV19 and TRBJ1-1; 7 bases align to TRBD1. The CDR3 spans 15 residues. The V segment lost 0 bases and the J segment 7 bases; nucleotides outside the gene matches: 8. The V gene's germline CDR1 is LNHDA and CDR2 SQIVND (reference sequence). In DNA form, the CDR3 reads TGTGCCAGTAGTATAGACCCCCGAGGGGGCAATGAAGCTTTCTTT. It codes for CASSIDPRGGNEAFF. Variable domain in full (rest from reference TRBV19 and TRBJ1-1): DGGITQSPKYLFRKEGQNVTLSCEQNLNHDAMYWYRQDPGQGLRLIYYSQIVNDFQKGDIAEGYSVSREKKESFPLTVTSAQKNPTAFYLCASSIDPRGGNEAFFGQGTRLTVV.

The V and J genes are TRBV24-1 and TRBJ2-1; D ambiguous. Germline CDR1 and CDR2: KGHDR and SFDVKD. This CDR3 contains 11 residues. Trimming took 4 bases from V and 6 from J, leaving 3 bases between them. CDR3: CATSDSNEQFF. The CDR3 nucleotides are TGTGCCACCAGTGACAGCAATGAGCAGTTCTTC.

This clone was found once. This rearrangement joins TRBV7-3 to TRBJ2-1, with 7 bases lining up with TRBD1. Germline CDR1 is SGHTA and CDR2 is FQGTGA. The CDR3 consists of 15 residues. The V and J ends lost 5 bases and 3 bases, in that order; junction bases with no gene match: 7. The CDR3 DNA sequence: TGTGCCAGCAGCCCCAAGGGGGCTAACTACAATGAGCAGTTCTTC. Translation gives CASSPKGANYNEQFF.

The chain carries TRBV3-1 (or the pseudogene TRBV3-2) and TRBJ1-6, with 7 bases aligning to TRBD1. With V trimmed by 5 bases and J by 2 bases, 3 bases remained unmatched. The CDR3 contains 15 residues. Germline values: CDR1 LGHDT, CDR2 YNNKEL (reference sequence). CDR3 region: CASSSGQAYNSPLHF. For the CDR3, the DNA is TGTGCCAGCAGCTCCGGACAGGCCTATAATTCACCCCTCCACTTT.

This clone was counted only a few times. The genes are TRBV21-1 and TRBJ1-4; the table's D call, TRBD1, has no DNA check behind it. TRBV21-1 is reported as a pseudogene. The CDR3 is made up of 19 amino acids. The CDR3 DNA reads TGTGCCAGCAGCAAACCCTCCGGGACAGGGGGCACGGAAGGAGAAAAACTGTTTTTT. Translated, it gives CASSKPSGTGGTEGEKLFF.

This clone was seen a single time. The V and J genes are TRBV10-3 and TRBJ2-5; 8 nucleotides match TRBD2. Germline V CDR1 and CDR2: ENHRY, SYGVKD. The J segment lost 4 bases and the V segment lost 7 bases, leaving 5 bases of the junction unmatched. The CDR3 has 13 amino acids. CDR3 nucleotide sequence: TGTGCCATCAAGGGGCTAGCGGGAGAGACCCAGTACTTC. As protein: CAIKGLAGETQYF.

Written as DNA, the CDR3 is TGCGCCAGCAGCGGGAGGGGACAGGGCCAAGAGACCCAGTACTTC. This sequence encodes CASSGRGQGQETQYF. The gene calls are TRBV5-1 and TRBJ2-5; TRBD1 matches at 9 bases. The CDR3 spans 15 residues. J lost 1 base, V lost 4 bases, and 5 bases had no gene match. Germline CDR1 reads SGHRS; CDR2 reads YFSETQ.